This TCR beta chain derives from a study of blood T cells in healthy people across ages. Through a sample-barcoded 5' primer and a J-beta primer mix, a second PCR was run for roughly 7 to 11 cycles. MiXCR was run by TCRdb on the 5' RACE reads, yielding one entry per CDR3 protein. The sample lists 2 million or so distinct CDR3 sequences, around half occurring once. The study, taken as a whole, reports: Whereas aged donors had fewer naive CD4+ cells, long-lived donors had more of them and higher diversity.

Researchers isolated at least 6 million PBMCs per sample. Worth noting for this clonotype: Its antigen is unidentified.

With V trimmed by 6 bases and J by 0 bases, 14 bases remained unmatched. The CDR3 loop spans 17 amino acids. Per germline, CDR1 DFQATT and CDR2 SNEGSKA (reference sequence). The receptor comes from a middle-aged woman in good health. V and J are TRBV20-1 and TRBJ1-2; 9 bases are shared with TRBD1. What was sequenced was blood. The CDR3 DNA is TGCAGTGCCTGCGACCGGAGAACAGGGGGCTCTAACTATGGCTACACCTTC. Its translation: CSACDRRTGGSNYGYTF.